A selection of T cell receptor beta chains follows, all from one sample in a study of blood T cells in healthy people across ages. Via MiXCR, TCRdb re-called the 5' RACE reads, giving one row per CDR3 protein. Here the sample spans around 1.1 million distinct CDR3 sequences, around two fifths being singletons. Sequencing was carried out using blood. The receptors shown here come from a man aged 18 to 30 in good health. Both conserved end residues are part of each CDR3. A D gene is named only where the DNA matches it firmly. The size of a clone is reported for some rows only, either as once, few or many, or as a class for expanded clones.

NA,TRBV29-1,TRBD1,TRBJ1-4,CSVGNRGTNEKLFF,TGCAGCGTTGGAAACAGGGGGACTAATGAAAAACTGTTTTTT
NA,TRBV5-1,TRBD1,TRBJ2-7,CASSLRDRGGVEQYF,TGCGCCAGCAGCTTGCGGGACAGGGGAGGGGTCGAGCAGTACTTC
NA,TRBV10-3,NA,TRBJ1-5,CTISEGGMGNQPQHF,TGTACCATCAGTGAAGGGGGGATGGGCAATCAGCCCCAGCATTTT
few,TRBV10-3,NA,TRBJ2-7,CAISVAEVYEQYF,TGTGCCATCAGTGTAGCAGAAGTATACGAGCAGTACTTC
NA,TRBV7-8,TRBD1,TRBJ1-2,CASSRGQGHNYDYTF,TGTGCCAGCAGCCGGGGACAGGGGCATAACTATGACTACACCTTC
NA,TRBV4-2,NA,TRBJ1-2,CASSQGGRVGYTF,TGTGCCAGCAGCCAAGGCGGCAGGGTTGGCTACACCTTC
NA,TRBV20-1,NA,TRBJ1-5,CSARDLGPGPQHF,TGCAGTGCTAGAGACCTGGGCCCGGGGCCCCAGCATTTT
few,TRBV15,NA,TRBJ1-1,CATSPHPGPLNTEAFF,TGTGCCACCAGCCCTCACCCGGGACCGTTGAACACTGAAGCTTTCTTT
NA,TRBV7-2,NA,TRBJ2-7,CASSLEGPSYEQYF,TGTGCCAGCAGCTTAGAAGGCCCCTCCTACGAGCAGTACTTC
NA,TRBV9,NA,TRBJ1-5,CASSVVCGRHSNQPQHF,TGTGCCAGCAGCGTAGTCTGCGGACGGCATAGCAATCAGCCCCAGCATTTT
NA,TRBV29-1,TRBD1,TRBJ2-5,CSVEGTGAQETQYF,TGCAGCGTTGAAGGGACAGGGGCTCAAGAGACCCAGTACTTC
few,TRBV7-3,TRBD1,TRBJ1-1,CASSLTGDRGSTEAFF,TGTGCCAGCAGCTTAACCGGGGACAGGGGATCCACTGAAGCTTTCTTT
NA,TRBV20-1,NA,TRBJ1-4,CSVRSNRASTNEKLFF,TGCAGTGTACGATCGAACAGGGCTTCAACTAATGAAAAACTGTTTTTT
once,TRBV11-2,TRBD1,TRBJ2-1,CANSYYRGGEQFF,TGTGCCAACAGCTACTACAGGGGTGGTGAGCAGTTCTTC
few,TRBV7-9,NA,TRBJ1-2,CASSLGTEIFRPYGYTF,TGTGCCAGCAGCCTCGGGACCGAAATATTTCGACCATATGGCTACACCTTC
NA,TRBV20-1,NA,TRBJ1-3,CSARWGFGNTIYF,TGCAGTGCTAGGTGGGGCTTCGGAAACACCATATATTTT
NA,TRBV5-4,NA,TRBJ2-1,CASSLEPLGESSYNEQFF,TGTGCCAGCAGCTTGGAGCCGCTCGGGGAGAGCTCCTACAATGAGCAGTTCTTC
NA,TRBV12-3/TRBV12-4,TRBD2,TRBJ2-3,CASSPMGLAGAASTDTQYF,TGTGCCAGCAGCCCAATGGGACTAGCGGGGGCTGCTAGCACAGATACGCAGTATTTT
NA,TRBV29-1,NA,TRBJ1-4,CSVGPEVNEKLFF,TGCAGCGTGGGACCGGAGGTGAATGAAAAACTGTTTTTT
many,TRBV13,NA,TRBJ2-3,CASSLEGLDTDTQYF,TGTGCCAGCAGCTTAGAAGGGTTAGACACAGATACGCAGTATTTT
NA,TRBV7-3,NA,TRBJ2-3,CASSPSGSLDTQYF,TGTGCCAGCAGCCCAAGCGGTAGTTTAGATACGCAGTATTTT
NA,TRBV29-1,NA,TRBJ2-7,CSFSGRTYEQYF,TGCAGCTTTTCAGGGCGTACCTACGAGCAGTACTTC
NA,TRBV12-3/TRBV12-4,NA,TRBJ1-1,CASSLGKTNTEAFF,TGTGCCAGCAGCCTCGGGAAGACCAACACTGAAGCTTTCTTT
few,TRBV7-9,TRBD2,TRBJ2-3,CASAAGADTQYF,TGTGCCAGCGCAGCGGGGGCAGATACGCAGTATTTT
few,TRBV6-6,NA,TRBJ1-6,CAAALSYNSPLHF,TGTGCCGCGGCTCTCTCCTATAATTCACCCCTCCACTTT
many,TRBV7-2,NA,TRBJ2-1,CASSLVAKSSYNEQFF,TGTGCCAGCAGCTTAGTGGCCAAGAGCTCCTACAATGAGCAGTTCTTC
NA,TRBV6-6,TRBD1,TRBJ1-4,CASRIQGAGEKLFF,TGTGCCAGCAGGATACAGGGGGCAGGTGAAAAACTGTTTTTT
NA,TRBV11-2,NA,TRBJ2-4,CASSLSGDWESRNIQYF,TGTGCCAGCAGCTTATCGGGGGATTGGGAATCTAGGAACATTCAGTACTTC
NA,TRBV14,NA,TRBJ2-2,CASSREQGSGELFF,TGTGCCAGCAGCCGGGAGCAGGGGTCCGGGGAGCTGTTTTTT
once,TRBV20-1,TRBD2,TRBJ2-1,CSASFPRGGINNEQFF,TGCAGTGCTAGTTTTCCCCGGGGGGGGATAAACAATGAGCAGTTCTTC
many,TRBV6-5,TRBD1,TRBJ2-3,CASSRGTGRTDTQYF,TGTGCCAGCAGCCGAGGGACAGGGAGGACAGATACGCAGTATTTT
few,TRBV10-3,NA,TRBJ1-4,CAISESSEEKLFF,TGTGCCATCAGTGAGTCGTCGGAGGAAAAACTGTTTTTT
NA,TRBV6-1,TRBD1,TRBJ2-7,CASSGGGQGTSYEQYF,TGTGCCAGCAGTGGTGGGGGACAGGGTACATCCTACGAGCAGTACTTC
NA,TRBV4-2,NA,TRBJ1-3,CASSQTGVSGNTIYF,TGTGCCAGCAGCCAAACAGGAGTTTCTGGAAACACCATATATTTT
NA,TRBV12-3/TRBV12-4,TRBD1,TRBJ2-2,CASIRGRTGVTGELFF,TGTGCCAGCATCAGGGGGCGGACAGGGGTTACCGGGGAGCTGTTTTTT
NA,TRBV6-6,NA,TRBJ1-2,CASSRPREGYTF,TGTGCCAGCTCGAGACCCCGGGAAGGCTACACCTTC
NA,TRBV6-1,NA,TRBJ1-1,CASSELDTEAFF,TGTGCCAGCAGTGAATTGGACACTGAAGCTTTCTTT
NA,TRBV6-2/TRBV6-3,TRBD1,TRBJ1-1,CASRQGVITEAFF,TGTGCCAGCAGACAGGGGGTGATCACTGAAGCTTTCTTT